This record concerns one TCR beta chain sequence. The data belong to a study of CD8 T cells in Susac syndrome. Negative isolation yielded the CD8+ and CD4+ T cells, while FACS enriched the TEMRA cells. Trimming pared 6 bases from V and 0 bases from J, leaving 14 bases between. The CDR3 totals 15 residues. Germline V gene data show CDR1 as MNHEY and CDR2 as SMNVEV (reference sequence). cDNA came from roughly 0.53 to 1 ug RNA primed by random hexamers. Amplification of TCR beta CDR3 spanned 54 Vbeta and 13 Jbeta via immunoSEQ multiplex PCR. One entry per CDR3 protein results from TCRdb running MiXCR on the immunoSEQ multiplex PCR reads. The sample lists 350,000 to 550,000 distinct CDR3 sequences, 75% to 90% occurring once.

The specimen was CD8+ T cells from PBMCs. The rearrangement links TRBV27 to TRBJ1-1, with D unresolved. This receptor was taken from a human donor with multiple sclerosis. Here the CDR3 DNA reads TGTGCCAGCAGCGACGCTGTTGGTCTGAACACTGAAGCTTTCTTT. This sequence encodes CASSDAVGLNTEAFF.